Each of the 10 T cell receptor beta chains below was sequenced from the same sample in a study of T-cell reconstitution after alpha-beta-depleted transplantation in children. The TCRbeta library was prepared with unique molecular identifiers. TCRdb recomputed calls from the PCR reads with MiXCR, one row per CDR3 protein. The data hold about 610,000 distinct CDR3 sequences, with under 12% observed a single time. The specimen comprised PBMCs from the stem cell graft donor, sampled from the stem cell graft. These receptors all come from a human donor who donated a stem cell graft to a child with acute myeloid leukemia.

The chain couples TRBV28 to TRBJ2-7; TRBD1 matches at 8 bases. V shed 11 bases, J shed 3 bases, and the junction held 12 bases outside the gene matches. Germline lookup yields CDR1 MDHEN and CDR2 SYDVKM. The CDR3 totals 14 residues. The CDR3 reads CARRGGTGIYEQYF. CDR3 DNA: TGTGCCCGTAGGGGCGGGACAGGAATCTACGAGCAGTACTTC.

This clonotype was observed a few times. The rearrangement uses TRBV20-1 and TRBJ2-7; D may be TRBD2 (6 bases). The CDR3 totals 16 residues. V dropped 0 bases and J dropped 0 bases, with 15 bases sitting between them. CDR1 is DFQATT and CDR2 is SNEGSKA in the germline V gene (reference sequence). The CDR3 loop reads CSARDSSPGSSYEQYF. DNA for the CDR3: TGCAGTGCTAGAGATAGTTCACCCGGGAGCTCCTACGAGCAGTACTTC.

The chain combines TRBV23-1 with TRBJ2-7; D unresolved. TRBV23-1 is known as an ORF, though its function is uncertain. CDR3 length equals 15 residues. V dropped 0 bases and J dropped 1 base, with 10 bases sitting between them. The CDR3 DNA follows: TGCGCCAGCAGTCAATCCCTAGGCTCTTCCTACGAGCAGTACTTC. This encodes CASSQSLGSSYEQYF.

The chain carries TRBV6-1 and TRBJ2-5; a weak D match, TRBD2 (7 bases). This CDR3 has 19 residues. V was clipped by 6 bases and J by 0 bases, with 26 bases between them. CDR1 is MNHNS, CDR2 SASEGT, per germline. The CDR3 DNA reads as TGTGCCAGCAGGGCCGGGACACCTGGTAGCGGGTCCTACCAAGAGACCCAGTACTTC. Residues: CASRAGTPGSGSYQETQYF.

The table lists this clonotype with many counts. The V gene is TRBV12-3 or TRBV12-4, the J gene TRBJ2-7; a possible D gene is TRBD2 (7 bases). This CDR3 spans 14 amino acids. Trimming took off 4 bases at V and 7 bases at J, with 17 bases between the two ends. For the CDR3, the DNA is TGTGCCAGCAGTTCAGGGGCGGGAGCGCGGGAGCAGTACTTC. It yields the protein CASSSGAGAREQYF.

This chain connects TRBV19 to TRBJ2-1, with D uncertain. Germline values: CDR1 LNHDA, CDR2 SQIVND (reference sequence). This CDR3 has 12 residues. Deletions cut 7 bases from V and 3 bases from J, with 7 bases between. This CDR3 reads CASISYYNEQFF. The CDR3 bases are TGTGCCAGTATATCCTACTACAATGAGCAGTTCTTC.

The chain couples TRBV19 to TRBJ2-7; TRBD2 matches at 7 bases. The CDR3 totals 13 residues. J was trimmed by 2 bases and V by 9 bases; bases with no gene match: 7. Looked up from germline, CDR1 is LNHDA and CDR2 is SQIVND (reference sequence). CDR3 coding DNA: TGTGCCAGCTGGGGCGGGAGCGCCTACGAGCAGTACTTC. This translates into CASWGGSAYEQYF.

This clonotype has a handful of counts. The chain couples TRBV5-1 to TRBJ2-1; D remains unclear. Trimming pared 3 bases from V and 2 bases from J, leaving 9 bases between. Germline V gene sequence: CDR1 SGHRS, CDR2 YFSETQ. The CDR3 has 14 amino acids. The CDR3 region is CASSSQNTYNEQFF. The CDR3 DNA is TGCGCCAGCAGCTCACAGAACACCTACAATGAGCAGTTCTTC.

The chain has TRBV7-2 and TRBJ2-3, with 7 nucleotides matching TRBD2. Germline CDR1 SGHTA, CDR2 FQGNSA. The CDR3 sequence is 16 residues long. With V trimmed by 6 bases and J by 3 bases, 12 bases remained unmatched. DNA for the CDR3: TGTGCCAGCAGACCCCGACTAGCAAGTAGTACAGATACGCAGTATTTT. This gives the protein CASRPRLASSTDTQYF.

The J gene is TRBJ1-2, the V gene TRBV30; D unresolved. Germline lookup yields CDR1 GTSNPN and CDR2 SVGIG (reference sequence). The CDR3 length is 12 residues. Trimming removed 0 bases at V and 2 bases at J, with 4 bases between. The CDR3: CAWSVQNYGYTF. For the CDR3, the DNA is TGTGCCTGGAGTGTTCAGAACTATGGCTACACCTTC.